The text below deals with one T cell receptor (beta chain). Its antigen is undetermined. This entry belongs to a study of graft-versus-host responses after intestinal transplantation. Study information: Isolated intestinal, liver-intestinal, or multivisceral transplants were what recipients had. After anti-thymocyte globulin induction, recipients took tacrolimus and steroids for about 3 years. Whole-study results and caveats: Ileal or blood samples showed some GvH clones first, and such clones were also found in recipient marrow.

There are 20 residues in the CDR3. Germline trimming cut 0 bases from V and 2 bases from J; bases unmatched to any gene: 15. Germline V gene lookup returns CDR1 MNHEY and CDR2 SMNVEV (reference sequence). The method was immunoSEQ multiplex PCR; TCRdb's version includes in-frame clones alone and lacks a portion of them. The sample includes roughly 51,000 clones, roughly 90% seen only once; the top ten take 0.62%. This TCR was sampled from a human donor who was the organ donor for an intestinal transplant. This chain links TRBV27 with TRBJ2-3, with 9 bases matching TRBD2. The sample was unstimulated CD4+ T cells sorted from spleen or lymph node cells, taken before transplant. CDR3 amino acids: CASSLSLRGAGGGATDTQYF. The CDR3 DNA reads TGTGCCAGCAGTTTATCTTTAAGGGGAGCGGGAGGTGGGGCCACAGATACGCAGTATTTT.